This T cell receptor (beta chain) was sequenced during a study of T cells after yellow fever vaccination. Study findings and constraints: There was a possibility that FACS-sorted repertoires contained abundant clonotypes contaminating from the bulk population. Post-booster repertoires again held most primary-vaccination clones (approximately 96% CD4, about 88% CD8).

This clonotype was seen at least ten times. The antigen is undetermined. V lost 0 bases, J lost 5 bases, and 7 bases lay in between. Germline CDR1 is SGHTA and CDR2 is FQGNSA. The CDR3 runs 13 residues. A process of 5'RACE template switching, which added a universal primer site and UMIs, was used to make TCR cDNA. TCRdb recomputed calls from the 5' RACE reads with MiXCR, one row per CDR3 protein. Here the sample spans tens of thousands of distinct CDR3 sequences, about 6% being singletons. The sequenced sample was CD4+ T cells sorted from PBMCs, obtained about 2 weeks after the first yellow fever vaccination. The V and J genes are TRBV7-2 and TRBJ2-5; either TRBD1 or TRBD2 may supply D (5 bases each). The receptor was isolated from a man aged 18 to 30 who received the YFV17D yellow fever vaccine. Written as DNA, the CDR3 is TGTGCCAGCAGCTTAGCGGGACGGGAGACCCAGTACTTC. This gives the protein CASSLAGRETQYF.